This T cell receptor beta chain was retrieved from a study of T cell changes during pregnancy in multiple sclerosis. The assay was immunoSEQ multiplex PCR, and TCRdb's table has in-frame clones only and misses some. The data show approximately 45,000 clones, with roughly 92% seen just once and roughly 0.7% held by the top ten. This CDR3 comprises 15 residues. Trimming took 4 bases from V and 2 from J; bases not matched to a gene: 3. Germline loops: CDR1 LNHDA, CDR2 SQIVND (reference sequence). The sequencing here drew on CD4+ T cells from peripheral blood mononuclear cells, taken in the first trimester of pregnancy. The rearrangement joins TRBV19 to TRBJ2-1; TRBD1 aligns across 9 bases. The receptor comes from a female donor with multiple sclerosis, enrolled in a pregnancy study. This chain's CDR3 is CASSTNRGPYNEQFF. Here the CDR3 DNA reads TGTGCCAGTAGTACCAACAGGGGGCCCTACAATGAGCAGTTCTTC.